What follows are 26 T cell receptor beta chains derived from one specimen sequenced in a study of T cell responses to AZD1222 COVID-19 vaccine (dated by TCRdb to 2020 to 2022). Libraries were prepared through the immunoSEQ multiplex PCR assay. TCRdb took over this immuneACCESS table, retaining in-frame rearrangements with V and J assigned. Such tables are incomplete; in checked studies, under half of the missing clones stem from an unresolved V gene, and the remainder is unexplained. In this sample the table shows approximately 97,000 clones, around 82% of which occur a single time. The ten top clones hold about 17% of the sample. The time point label on this specimen signifies: baseline before first vaccination. The source was peripheral blood, collected on day 0 of AZD1222 vaccination. All receptors come from an adult in good health.

Worth noting for this clone: The sample holds other DNA sequences that translate to the same CDR3. The V gene is TRBV7-9, the J gene TRBJ1-1; 8 bases are shared with TRBD1. V lost 6 bases, J lost 4 bases, and 4 bases stayed unmatched. Germline V lookup: CDR1 SEHNR, CDR2 FQNEAQ (reference sequence). CDR3 length equals 13 residues. CDR3 residues: CASSSQGGTEAFF. The CDR3 bases are TGTGCCAGCAGTTCACAGGGGGGCACTGAAGCTTTCTTT. Variable domain in full (rest from reference TRBV7-9 and TRBJ1-1): DTGVSQNPRHKITKRGQNVTFRCDPISEHNRLYWYRQTLGQGPEFLTYFQNEAQLEKSRLLSDRFSAERPKGSFSTLEIQRTEQGDSAMYLCASSSQGGTEAFFGQGTRLTVV.

The chain is built from TRBV27 and TRBJ1-4, with D unclear. Trimming took 5 bases from V and 8 from J, leaving 12 bases between them. The germline gives CDR1 MNHEY, CDR2 SMNVEV (reference sequence). The CDR3 totals 13 residues. The CDR3 region is CASSTAGWEKLFF. CDR3 in DNA: TGTGCCAGCAGTACCGCGGGGTGGGAAAAACTGTTTTTT.

V usage is TRBV7-2 and J usage is TRBJ2-1, with 13 bases identical to TRBD2. V was clipped by 0 bases and J by 6 bases; unmatched bases: 2. The germline gives CDR1 SGHTA, CDR2 FQGNSA. The CDR3 has 16 residues. In nucleotides, the CDR3 is TGTGCCAGCAGCTTAGCACTAGCGGGAGGGCTCAATGAGCAGTTCTTC. This codes for CASSLALAGGLNEQFF.

CDR3 nucleotide sequence: TGCGCCAGCAGCCAAGAAGCGGCAGCGGGCTACACCTTC. The encoded protein is CASSQEAAAGYTF. The chain recombines TRBV4-1 with TRBJ1-2; D is ambiguous. The CDR3 spans 13 residues. Germline V CDR1 and CDR2: MGHRA, YSYEKL. Deletions cut 0 bases from V and 8 bases from J, with 10 bases between.

V usage is TRBV29-1 and J usage is TRBJ2-2; D remains ambiguous. V lost 3 bases, J lost 0 bases, and 5 bases lay in between. The CDR3 is 13 amino acids. Germline loops: CDR1 SQVTM, CDR2 ANQGSEA. The CDR3 DNA is TGCAGCGTTGACAGGACGAACACCGGGGAGCTGTTTTTT. Translating it yields CSVDRTNTGELFF.

The rearrangement joins TRBV2 to TRBJ2-4, with 7 bases identical to TRBD1. V gave up 0 bases and J gave up 2 bases; unmatched junction bases: 4. Germline lookup yields CDR1 SNHLY and CDR2 FYNNEI. The CDR3 contains 16 residues. The CDR3 nucleotides are TGTGCCAGCAGTGAAGCCCCCAGGGGGTCCAAAAACATTCAGTACTTC. This codes for CASSEAPRGSKNIQYF.

This chain links TRBV10-3 with TRBJ1-2; possibly TRBD1 for D (5 bases). Germline CDR1 reads ENHRY; CDR2 reads SYGVKD. V lost 2 bases and J lost 4, with 11 bases in between. The CDR3 extends over 14 amino acids. The CDR3 region has the DNA TGTGCCATCAGTGAGGCGGGGGAGATCTATGGCTACACCTTC. The encoded protein is CAISEAGEIYGYTF.

This clone was picked up one time. The V call is TRBV6-5, the J call TRBJ1-6; D gene uncertain. The germline CDR1 and CDR2 sequences are MNHEY and SVGAGI. V lost 5 bases, J lost 0 bases, and 8 bases lay in between. The CDR3 spans 15 residues. CDR3 region: CASSTGISYNSPLHF. The DNA of the CDR3 is TGTGCCAGCAGTACGGGGATCTCCTATAATTCACCCCTCCACTTT.

The chain joins TRBV24-1 to TRBJ1-5; D perhaps matches TRBD1 (5 bases). Trimming pared 3 bases from V and 1 base from J, leaving 9 bases between. Germline CDR1 is KGHDR and CDR2 is SFDVKD. This CDR3 spans 15 amino acids. As DNA, the CDR3 is TGTGCCACCAGTGATGGGCAGGGAAGCAATCAGCCCCAGCATTTT. Amino acid sequence: CATSDGQGSNQPQHF.

The count of this clone is one. The V gene is TRBV6-2 or TRBV6-3, the J gene TRBJ2-7; 10 bases are shared with TRBD1. This CDR3 is 15 amino acids long. The germline V gene encodes CDR1 MNHEY and CDR2 SVGEGT. Trimming removed 5 bases from V and 2 bases from J; junction bases left unmatched: 6. The CDR3 DNA reads TGTGCCAGCAGTCGTACGGGACAGGGGACCTACGAGCAGTACTTC. Translation: CASSRTGQGTYEQYF.

The chain links TRBV28 to TRBJ1-6; TRBD1 agrees at 8 bases. This CDR3 contains 18 residues. Trimming at V came to 3 bases and at J to 7 bases, leaving 14 bases not matched to a gene. Per the germline V gene, CDR1 is MDHEN and CDR2 is SYDVKM. This chain's CDR3 is CASSFRQGTLSLNSPLHF. CDR3 sequence (DNA): TGTGCCAGCAGTTTTAGACAGGGGACTCTGTCCCTAAATTCACCCCTCCACTTT.

This chain links TRBV19 with TRBJ2-2; 7 nucleotides match TRBD1. Germline CDR1 LNHDA, CDR2 SQIVND (reference sequence). This CDR3 region has 16 residues. The V and J ends lost 4 bases and 5 bases, in that order; junction bases with no gene match: 10. The chain's CDR3 is CASSTDRAYLTGELFF. CDR3 coding DNA: TGTGCCAGTAGTACTGACAGGGCGTATTTAACCGGGGAGCTGTTTTTT.

The chain joins TRBV3-1 (or the pseudogene TRBV3-2) to TRBJ2-3; TRBD1 might be the D (6 bases). This CDR3 is 14 amino acids long. Germline V gene data show CDR1 as LGHDT and CDR2 as YNNKEL (reference sequence). Trimming stripped 4 bases from V and 1 base from J, with 9 bases between. CDR3 residues: CASSPRQGTDTQYF. DNA for the CDR3: TGTGCCAGCAGCCCAAGACAGGGCACAGATACGCAGTATTTT.

The CDR3 here is CASSVTDSTDTQYF. The CDR3 coding sequence is TGTGCCAGCAGCGTAACGGATAGCACAGATACGCAGTATTTT. V and J are TRBV9 and TRBJ2-3, with D unclear. Deletions cut 1 base from V and 0 bases from J, with 6 bases between. Germline loops: CDR1 SGDLS, CDR2 YYNGEE. This CDR3 has 14 residues.

The chain combines TRBV6-5 with TRBJ2-2; D ambiguous. Germline assignment: CDR1 MNHEY and CDR2 SVGAGI. CDR3 length equals 13 residues. Trimming cost V 5 bases and J 2 bases, with 6 bases left between them. The CDR3 is CASSTANTGELFF. CDR3 coding DNA: TGTGCCAGCAGTACAGCAAACACCGGGGAGCTGTTTTTT.

The chain carries TRBV11-2 and TRBJ1-4, with D hard to call. Germline lookup yields CDR1 SGHAT and CDR2 FQNNGV. V was trimmed by 5 bases and J by 8 bases, leaving 9 bases between them. This CDR3 has 12 amino acids. CDR3: CASSGSTEKLFF. DNA of the CDR3: TGTGCCAGCAGCGGATCGACAGAAAAACTGTTTTTT.

This chain links TRBV12-3 or TRBV12-4 with TRBJ1-5; D is ambiguous. The germline V and J ends were trimmed by 5 bases and 7 bases, with 9 bases remaining between them. The CDR3 totals 12 residues. The CDR3 coding sequence is TGTGCCAGCAGTCCGTGGGGACAGCCCCAGCATTTT. Translating it yields CASSPWGQPQHF.

V and J are TRBV19 and TRBJ2-1; 16 positions match TRBD2. The CDR3 has 14 residues. Looked up from germline, CDR1 is LNHDA and CDR2 is SQIVND (reference sequence). Germline trimming cut 3 bases from V and 13 bases from J; bases unmatched to any gene: 3. The DNA of the CDR3 is TGTGCCAGTAGTATCGGGACTAGCGGGAGGGCCCAGTTCTTC. Its translation is CASSIGTSGRAQFF.

The chain has TRBV7-8 and TRBJ1-1; D not certain. V lost 5 bases and J 1 base, leaving 8 bases between the germline ends. CDR1 is SGHVS and CDR2 is FQNEAQ in the germline V gene. This CDR3 comprises 13 residues. In DNA, the CDR3 is TGTGCCAGCAGCCCCCTTAGGAACACTGAAGCTTTCTTT. Amino acid sequence: CASSPLRNTEAFF.

The chain has TRBV7-9 and TRBJ1-2; 7 nucleotides match TRBD1. This CDR3 contains 14 residues. Germline V lookup: CDR1 SEHNR, CDR2 FQNEAQ (reference sequence). Trimming at V came to 5 bases and at J to 6 bases, leaving 9 bases not matched to a gene. CDR3 DNA: TGTGCCAGCAGCGCTTTGAGGGGGCGGGATGGCTACACCTTC. It is translated as CASSALRGRDGYTF.

The chain recombines TRBV5-1 with TRBJ2-3; 10 positions agree with TRBD2. After removal of 0 bases from V and 4 bases from J, the junction contained 8 bases not matched to a gene. The CDR3 covers 17 residues. Germline V gives CDR1 SGHRS, CDR2 YFSETQ. CDR3 nucleotides: TGCGCCAGCAGCTTGGCCCTCCTAGCGGGGGCAGCAGATACGCAGTATTTT. Translation: CASSLALLAGAADTQYF.

This chain uses TRBV4-2 with TRBJ2-3; 11 nucleotides align to TRBD2. CDR1 is LGHNA and CDR2 is YNFKEQ in the germline V gene. V lost 0 bases, J lost 3 bases, and 11 bases stayed unmatched. CDR3 length: 19 residues. Written as DNA, the CDR3 is TGTGCCAGCAGCCAAGAGCGTAGCGGGGGGGCCTTGACTACAGATACGCAGTATTTT. Residues: CASSQERSGGALTTDTQYF.

The chain is built from TRBV29-1 and TRBJ1-2; D not resolved. Between the trimmed V and J ends, which lost 1 base and 6 bases, there was a span of 12 bases. CDR3 size: 13 residues. From germline, CDR1 is SQVTM and CDR2 ANQGSEA. The CDR3 coding sequence is TGCAGCGTTGAAGGTCAGGTGAATAATGGCTACACCTTC. Protein product: CSVEGQVNNGYTF.

The rearrangement joins TRBV4-3 to TRBJ2-1; no clear D. Per the germline V gene, CDR1 is LGHNA and CDR2 is YSLEER. V lost 1 base to trimming and J lost 4 bases, with 14 bases between them. The CDR3 length is 16 residues. Here the CDR3 reads CASSQVWGGVYNEQFF. DNA of the CDR3: TGCGCCAGCAGCCAAGTGTGGGGTGGGGTGTACAATGAGCAGTTCTTC.

V gene TRBV6-6 combines with J gene TRBJ2-7; no reliable D call. V shed 0 bases and J shed 3 bases, with 6 bases lying between them. Germline V lookup: CDR1 MNHNY, CDR2 SVGAGI (reference sequence). The CDR3 runs 13 residues. CDR3 nucleotide sequence: TGTGCCAGCAGTTACTCGTTACACTACGAGCAGTACGTC. This codes for CASSYSLHYEQYV.

The V call is TRBV6-2 or TRBV6-3, the J call TRBJ2-2; the match to TRBD1 covers 12 bases. CDR1 and CDR2 (germline): MNHEY, SVGEGT. V lost 2 bases, J lost 2 bases, and 6 bases stayed unmatched. This CDR3 has 18 residues. CDR3 coding DNA: TGTGCCAGCAGTTACCCACATGGGACAGGGGGCAACACCGGGGAGCTGTTTTTT. Its protein product is CASSYPHGTGGNTGELFF.